A selection of T cell receptor beta chains follows, all from one sample in a study of cytomegalovirus exposure and HLA in healthy donors. TCRdb keeps only in-frame clones here, not all; method: immunoSEQ multiplex PCR. The sample holds some 150,000 clones, around three quarters seen once. The sample taken for sequencing was PBMCs. The receptors come from a man aged 35-49 years in good health and CMV-seronegative. The CDR3 runs from the conserved cysteine through the conserved F or W. D genes are given only for firm matches. A clone size is listed for some rows: how often the clone was seen (once, few, many), or a class if it is expanded.

V gene	J gene	clone size	D gene	CDR3 DNA	CDR3 protein
TRBV9	TRBJ1-1	few	TRBD1	TGTGCCAGCAGCGTAGGGGACAGCACTGAAGCTTTCTTT	CASSVGDSTEAFF
TRBV2	TRBJ2-1	few	TRBD1	TGTGCCAGCAGAGCCGGGACAGGGCCCTACAATGAGCAGTTCTTC	CASRAGTGPYNEQFF
TRBV6-5	TRBJ2-5	-	-	TGTGCCAGCGGGCCGCGGGTTCTGGAGACCCAGTACTTC	CASGPRVLETQYF
TRBV10-2	TRBJ1-2	-	-	TGCGCCAGCAGTCTGGGGGCAGAAGGCTACACCTTC	CASSLGAEGYTF
TRBV10-2	TRBJ2-7	-	TRBD2	TGCGCCAGCAGTGGCGGGGGGCCAAATCACTACGAGCAGTACTTC	CASSGGGPNHYEQYF
TRBV7-5	TRBJ2-7	-	-	TGTGTCAGAACCCGGGACAGGGAGACCTACGAGCAGTACTTC	CVRTRDRETYEQYF
TRBV10-3	TRBJ2-1	-	-	TGTGCCATCAGTTCCATGAATGAGCAGTTCTTC	CAISSMNEQFF
TRBV10-3	TRBJ2-1	-	-	TGTGCCACCACTTCAGGGCGCTCCTACAATGAGCAGTTCTTC	CATTSGRSYNEQFF
TRBV6-1	TRBJ1-2	few	-	TGTGCCAGCAGTGAAGTCGGGGATACCGGCTACACCTTC	CASSEVGDTGYTF
TRBV19	TRBJ2-7	-	TRBD1	TGTGCCAGTAGCAGAGACAGGGGGTACGAGCAGTACTTC	CASSRDRGYEQYF
TRBV5-1	TRBJ1-4	-	-	TGCGCCAGCAGCTTGCCAGGGTCCCAAGAAAAACTGTTTTTT	CASSLPGSQEKLFF
TRBV27	TRBJ2-1	-	-	TGTGCCAGCAGGCGGGCCGGGGGATCCTACAATGAGCAGTTCTTC	CASRRAGGSYNEQFF
TRBV4-3	TRBJ2-7	-	TRBD2	TGCGCCAGCAGCCAACAGCGGGAGGCCTTATACGAGCAGTACTTC	CASSQQREALYEQYF
TRBV30	TRBJ1-1	-	TRBD1	TGTGCCTGGGCCTTGACAGGGAACGCTGAAGCTTTCTTT	CAWALTGNAEAFF
TRBV5-1	TRBJ1-4	-	TRBD1	TGCGCCAGCAGCGAACAGGGGCATGGCGAAAAACTGTTTTTT	CASSEQGHGEKLFF
TRBV6-1	TRBJ2-2	few	TRBD1	TGTGCCAGCAAGGACAGGGTGGCCACCGGGGAGCTGTTTTTT	CASKDRVATGELFF
TRBV5-1	TRBJ2-7	-	-	TGCGCCAGCAGCTTGGTAGGGGGAGCGAACGAGCAGTACTTC	CASSLVGGANEQYF
TRBV6-6	TRBJ2-5	-	TRBD2	TGTGCCAGCAGTTACTCGGGGGGGGACCAAGAGACCCAGTACTTC	CASSYSGGDQETQYF